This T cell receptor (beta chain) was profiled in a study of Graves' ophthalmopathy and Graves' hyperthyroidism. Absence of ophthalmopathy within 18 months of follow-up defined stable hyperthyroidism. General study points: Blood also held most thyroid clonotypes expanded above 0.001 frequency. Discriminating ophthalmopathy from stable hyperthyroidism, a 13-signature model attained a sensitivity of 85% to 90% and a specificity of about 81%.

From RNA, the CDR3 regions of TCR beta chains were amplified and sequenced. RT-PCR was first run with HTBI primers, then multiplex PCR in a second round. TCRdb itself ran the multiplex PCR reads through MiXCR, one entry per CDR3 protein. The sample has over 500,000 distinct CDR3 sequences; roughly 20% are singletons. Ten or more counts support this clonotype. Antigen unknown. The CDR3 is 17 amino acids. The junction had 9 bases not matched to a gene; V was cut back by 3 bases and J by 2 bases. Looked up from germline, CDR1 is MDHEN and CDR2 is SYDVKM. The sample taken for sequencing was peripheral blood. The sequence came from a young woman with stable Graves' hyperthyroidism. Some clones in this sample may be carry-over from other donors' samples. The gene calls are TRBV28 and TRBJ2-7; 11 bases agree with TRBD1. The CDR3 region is CASSFSRTGGPTYEQYF. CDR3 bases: TGTGCCAGCAGTTTCTCTAGGACAGGGGGCCCAACCTACGAGCAGTACTTC.